The rows below give T cell receptor beta chains drawn from one sample of a study of shared clonotypes between healthy human individuals. Measured with immunoSEQ multiplex PCR; TCRdb has only the in-frame clones, and not every one. The sample holds some 2,400,000 clones, approximately 94% seen once. The material sequenced was naive CD4+ T cells sorted from blood. The receptors were sampled from a man between 18 and 29 years old in good health. Both conserved end residues are part of each CDR3. The D gene is left open where the match is weak. The size of a clone is reported for some rows only, either as once, few or many, or as a class for expanded clones.

d_gene: .; abundance: .; j_gene: TRBJ2-1; v_gene: TRBV27; CDR3aa: CASSLPGSPYNEQFF; CDR3nt: TGTGCCAGCAGTTTACCGGGATCCCCCTACAATGAGCAGTTCTTC
d_gene: TRBD1; abundance: .; j_gene: TRBJ1-1; v_gene: TRBV6-5; CDR3aa: CASRNTGTGFRAFF; CDR3nt: TGTGCCAGCAGAAATACCGGGACAGGGTTTCGAGCTTTCTTT
d_gene: TRBD2; abundance: once; j_gene: TRBJ2-3; v_gene: TRBV7-9; CDR3aa: CASSHSGGQEYF; CDR3nt: TGTGCCAGCAGCCATAGCGGGGGGCAGGAGTATTTT
d_gene: .; abundance: .; j_gene: TRBJ1-6; v_gene: TRBV28; CDR3aa: CASSNLGTPLHF; CDR3nt: TGTGCCAGCAGTAACCTTGGGACACCCCTCCACTTT
d_gene: .; abundance: .; j_gene: TRBJ2-7; v_gene: TRBV18; CDR3aa: CASSQGNTYEQYF; CDR3nt: TGTGCCAGCTCACAAGGGAATACCTACGAGCAGTACTTC
d_gene: .; abundance: .; j_gene: TRBJ2-1; v_gene: TRBV4-1; CDR3aa: CASSLDDRYNEQFF; CDR3nt: TGCGCCAGCAGCCTAGACGACAGGTACAATGAGCAGTTCTTC
d_gene: TRBD1; abundance: few; j_gene: TRBJ2-1; v_gene: TRBV29-1; CDR3aa: CSVRTGGYEQFF; CDR3nt: TGCAGCGTTCGGACAGGGGGGTATGAGCAGTTCTTC
d_gene: TRBD1; abundance: few; j_gene: TRBJ2-7; v_gene: TRBV2; CDR3aa: CASKDRVGEQYF; CDR3nt: TGTGCCAGCAAGGACAGGGTTGGCGAGCAGTACTTC
d_gene: TRBD1; abundance: .; j_gene: TRBJ1-5; v_gene: TRBV2; CDR3aa: CASSASAGQLNQPQHF; CDR3nt: TGTGCCAGCAGTGCTTCGGCGGGACAGCTCAATCAGCCCCAGCATTTT
d_gene: TRBD2; abundance: few; j_gene: TRBJ2-7; v_gene: TRBV10-1; CDR3aa: CASSVQGGYEQYF; CDR3nt: TGCGCCAGCAGTGTTCAGGGAGGGTACGAGCAGTACTTC
d_gene: .; abundance: .; j_gene: TRBJ2-2; v_gene: TRBV11-2; CDR3aa: CASRALGGTPGELFF; CDR3nt: TGTGCCAGCAGGGCACTGGGAGGAACACCCGGGGAGCTGTTTTTT
d_gene: .; abundance: few; j_gene: TRBJ1-2; v_gene: TRBV4-2; CDR3aa: CASSPEPGEAYGYTF; CDR3nt: TGTGCCAGCAGCCCAGAGCCTGGGGAGGCCTATGGCTACACCTTC
d_gene: TRBD2; abundance: .; j_gene: TRBJ2-5; v_gene: TRBV5-1; CDR3aa: CASSLDSGGQETQYF; CDR3nt: TGCGCCAGCAGCTTGGACTCGGGGGGCCAAGAGACCCAGTACTTC
d_gene: TRBD2; abundance: .; j_gene: TRBJ2-7; v_gene: TRBV7-9; CDR3aa: CASSYGTTLSYEQYF; CDR3nt: TGTGCCAGCAGCTACGGGACTACTCTCTCCTACGAGCAGTACTTC
d_gene: TRBD2; abundance: .; j_gene: TRBJ2-5; v_gene: TRBV10-3; CDR3aa: CAISTGGGSVLKETQYF; CDR3nt: TGTGCCATCAGTACTGGCGGGGGGTCCGTGTTGAAAGAGACCCAGTACTTC
d_gene: .; abundance: .; j_gene: TRBJ2-7; v_gene: TRBV5-8; CDR3aa: CASSWGLGEQYF; CDR3nt: TGTGCCAGCAGCTGGGGGTTAGGGGAGCAGTACTTC
d_gene: TRBD2; abundance: .; j_gene: TRBJ2-7; v_gene: TRBV5-1; CDR3aa: CASSLDLAVTYEQYF; CDR3nt: TGCGCCAGCAGCTTGGATCTAGCGGTTACCTACGAGCAGTACTTC
d_gene: .; abundance: .; j_gene: TRBJ1-3; v_gene: TRBV7-9; CDR3aa: CASSPLDGVPIYF; CDR3nt: TGTGCCAGCAGCCCCCTCGACGGAGTGCCCATATATTTT
d_gene: TRBD1; abundance: .; j_gene: TRBJ1-4; v_gene: TRBV10-3; CDR3aa: CAISEHDLRDRGDATNEKLFF; CDR3nt: TGTGCCATCAGTGAGCACGACCTCCGGGACAGAGGAGATGCAACTAATGAAAAACTGTTTTTT
d_gene: .; abundance: few; j_gene: TRBJ1-3; v_gene: TRBV30; CDR3aa: CAWRDSGNTIYF; CDR3nt: TGTGCCTGGAGGGACTCTGGAAACACCATATATTTT
d_gene: .; abundance: .; j_gene: TRBJ1-5; v_gene: TRBV6-1; CDR3aa: CASSEYWRGRNQPQHF; CDR3nt: TGTGCCAGCAGTGAATATTGGAGGGGAAGGAATCAGCCCCAGCATTTT
d_gene: TRBD2; abundance: .; j_gene: TRBJ2-7; v_gene: TRBV6-5; CDR3aa: CASSSREGYEQYF; CDR3nt: TGTGCCAGCAGTTCACGGGAGGGCTACGAGCAGTACTTC
d_gene: TRBD1; abundance: .; j_gene: TRBJ2-7; v_gene: TRBV11-2; CDR3aa: CASSEGQGGPLEQYF; CDR3nt: TGTGCCAGCAGCGAAGGACAGGGGGGGCCCCTCGAGCAGTACTTC
d_gene: .; abundance: .; j_gene: TRBJ1-2; v_gene: TRBV18; CDR3aa: CASSPPGGGANYGYTF; CDR3nt: TGTGCCAGCTCCCCACCGGGGGGGGGAGCTAACTATGGCTACACCTTC
d_gene: TRBD1; abundance: .; j_gene: TRBJ2-2; v_gene: TRBV5-3; CDR3aa: CARGPGTAWGTGELFF; CDR3nt: TGTGCCAGAGGTCCCGGGACAGCCTGGGGGACCGGGGAGCTGTTTTTT
d_gene: TRBD1; abundance: .; j_gene: TRBJ1-4; v_gene: TRBV30; CDR3aa: CAWRGRIVTDRGNEKLFF; CDR3nt: TGTGCCTGGAGGGGACGTATTGTAACGGACAGGGGAAATGAAAAACTGTTTTTT
d_gene: .; abundance: .; j_gene: TRBJ1-4; v_gene: TRBV28; CDR3aa: CASSLSGWEKLFF; CDR3nt: TGTGCCAGCAGTCTGTCAGGTTGGGAAAAACTGTTTTTT
d_gene: .; abundance: .; j_gene: TRBJ1-1; v_gene: TRBV11-3; CDR3aa: CASSPLRASNTEAFF; CDR3nt: TGTGCCAGCAGCCCTCTCCGGGCCTCGAACACTGAAGCTTTCTTT
d_gene: .; abundance: .; j_gene: TRBJ1-1; v_gene: TRBV6-5; CDR3aa: CASSSSGGSYTEAFF; CDR3nt: TGTGCCAGCAGTTCCTCGGGTGGCAGTTACACTGAAGCTTTCTTT
d_gene: TRBD1; abundance: .; j_gene: TRBJ2-7; v_gene: TRBV28; CDR3aa: CASIPGQGSYEQYF; CDR3nt: TGTGCCAGCATCCCGGGACAGGGGTCCTACGAGCAGTACTTC
d_gene: .; abundance: few; j_gene: TRBJ1-1; v_gene: TRBV30; CDR3aa: CAWSQGDTEAFF; CDR3nt: TGTGCCTGGAGTCAAGGTGACACTGAAGCTTTCTTT
d_gene: TRBD1; abundance: .; j_gene: TRBJ2-7; v_gene: TRBV7-2; CDR3aa: CASSLGQGRNEQYF; CDR3nt: TGTGCCAGCAGCTTGGGACAGGGGAGGAACGAGCAGTACTTC
d_gene: TRBD1; abundance: .; j_gene: TRBJ1-5; v_gene: TRBV6-6; CDR3aa: CASRLDRDDQPQHF; CDR3nt: TGTGCCAGCAGACTCGACAGGGACGATCAGCCCCAGCATTTT
d_gene: .; abundance: .; j_gene: TRBJ1-1; v_gene: TRBV5-4; CDR3aa: CASSPQASLNTEAFF; CDR3nt: TGTGCCAGCAGCCCGCAGGCGTCTTTGAACACTGAAGCTTTCTTT
d_gene: TRBD1; abundance: .; j_gene: TRBJ2-5; v_gene: TRBV19; CDR3aa: CASRTGTGNQETQYF; CDR3nt: TGTGCCAGTCGAACCGGGACAGGGAACCAAGAGACCCAGTACTTC
d_gene: TRBD2; abundance: .; j_gene: TRBJ2-5; v_gene: TRBV25-1; CDR3aa: CASSGAGVGETQYF; CDR3nt: TGTGCCAGCAGTGGAGCGGGAGTTGGAGAGACCCAGTACTTC
d_gene: TRBD1; abundance: few; j_gene: TRBJ1-2; v_gene: TRBV7-2; CDR3aa: CASSPGQGYGYTF; CDR3nt: TGTGCCAGCAGCCCCGGACAGGGGTATGGCTACACCTTC
d_gene: .; abundance: once; j_gene: TRBJ2-4; v_gene: TRBV5-1; CDR3aa: CASNRGGVLAKNIQYF; CDR3nt: TGCGCCAGCAACCGCGGAGGGGTCCTAGCCAAAAACATTCAGTACTTC
d_gene: .; abundance: .; j_gene: TRBJ1-5; v_gene: TRBV6-6; CDR3aa: CASSPGSLMEPQHF; CDR3nt: TGTGCCAGCAGTCCCGGCAGCCTAATGGAGCCCCAGCATTTT
d_gene: TRBD1; abundance: .; j_gene: TRBJ2-7; v_gene: TRBV28; CDR3aa: CASTLTGGSYEQYF; CDR3nt: TGTGCCAGCACCTTAACAGGGGGCTCCTACGAGCAGTACTTC
d_gene: .; abundance: .; j_gene: TRBJ1-2; v_gene: TRBV25-1; CDR3aa: CASRHNYGYTF; CDR3nt: TGTGCCAGCAGACATAACTATGGCTACACCTTC
d_gene: .; abundance: .; j_gene: TRBJ2-7; v_gene: TRBV5-1; CDR3aa: CASSSAIPYEQYF; CDR3nt: TGCGCCAGCAGCTCGGCCATTCCCTACGAGCAGTACTTC
d_gene: TRBD1; abundance: .; j_gene: TRBJ2-7; v_gene: TRBV4-3; CDR3aa: CASSQVARQGAHEQYF; CDR3nt: TGCGCCAGCAGCCAAGTAGCTAGGCAGGGGGCCCACGAGCAGTACTTC
d_gene: .; abundance: .; j_gene: TRBJ2-7; v_gene: TRBV5-4; CDR3aa: CASSFRGISYEQYF; CDR3nt: TGTGCCAGCAGCTTTAGGGGGATCTCCTACGAGCAGTACTTC
d_gene: TRBD2; abundance: .; j_gene: TRBJ2-3; v_gene: TRBV6-4; CDR3aa: CASSEIAGGIGTQYF; CDR3nt: TGTGCCAGCAGTGAAATAGCGGGGGGAATTGGTACGCAGTATTTT
d_gene: .; abundance: .; j_gene: TRBJ2-5; v_gene: TRBV29-1; CDR3aa: CSVGRDSSGEQYF; CDR3nt: TGCAGCGTTGGCCGGGACTCCTCGGGAGAGCAGTACTTC
d_gene: .; abundance: .; j_gene: TRBJ1-2; v_gene: TRBV11-2; CDR3aa: CASSLKWHSNREDYGYTF; CDR3nt: TGTGCCAGCAGCCTCAAGTGGCACTCTAATAGGGAGGATTATGGCTACACCTTC
d_gene: .; abundance: .; j_gene: TRBJ1-1; v_gene: TRBV5-1; CDR3aa: CASRVSPAQPNTETFF; CDR3nt: TGCGCCAGCAGGGTTTCCCCGGCACAACCGAACACTGAAACTTTCTTT
d_gene: .; abundance: .; j_gene: TRBJ2-7; v_gene: TRBV19; CDR3aa: CASSIDGQPTYEQYF; CDR3nt: TGTGCCAGTAGTATAGATGGCCAGCCAACCTACGAGCAGTACTTC
d_gene: TRBD1; abundance: .; j_gene: TRBJ2-5; v_gene: TRBV5-5; CDR3aa: CASSAGTGVLQETQYF; CDR3nt: TGTGCCAGCAGCGCCGGGACAGGGGTTTTACAAGAGACCCAGTACTTC